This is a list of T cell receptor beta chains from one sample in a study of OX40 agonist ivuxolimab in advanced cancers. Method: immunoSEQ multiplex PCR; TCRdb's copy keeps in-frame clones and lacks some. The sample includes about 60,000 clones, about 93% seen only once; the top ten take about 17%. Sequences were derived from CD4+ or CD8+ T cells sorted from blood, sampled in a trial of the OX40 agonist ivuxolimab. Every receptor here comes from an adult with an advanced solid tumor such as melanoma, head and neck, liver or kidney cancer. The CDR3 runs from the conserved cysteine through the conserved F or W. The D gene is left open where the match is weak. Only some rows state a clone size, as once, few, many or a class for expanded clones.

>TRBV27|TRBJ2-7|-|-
CASSSSLGLAFNEQYF
TGTGCCAGCAGTTCCAGCTTAGGGCTAGCTTTCAACGAGCAGTACTTC
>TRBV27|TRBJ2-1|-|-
CASSPKAGPSNEQFF
TGTGCCAGCAGCCCGAAGGCCGGCCCCTCCAATGAGCAGTTCTTC
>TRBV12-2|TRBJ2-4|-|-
CASRPIDDRGRGEAKNIQYF
TGTGCAAGTCGCCCAATTGATGACAGGGGGCGCGGTGAAGCCAAAAACATTCAGTACTTC
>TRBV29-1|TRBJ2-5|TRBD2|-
CSAEKQETSGTYQETQYF
TGCAGCGCCGAGAAACAAGAGACTAGCGGAACGTACCAAGAGACCCAGTACTTC
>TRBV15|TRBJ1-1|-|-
CATSSRRTVNTEAFF
TGTGCCACCAGCAGCCGACGGACGGTGAACACTGAAGCTTTCTTT
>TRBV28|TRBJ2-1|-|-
CASSLDSAPIGNEQFF
TGTGCCAGCAGTTTAGATAGCGCTCCCATAGGGAATGAGCAGTTCTTC
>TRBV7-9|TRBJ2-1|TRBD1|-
CASSPSRGQGNNEQFF
TGTGCCAGCAGCCCCTCGAGGGGACAGGGCAACAATGAGCAGTTCTTC
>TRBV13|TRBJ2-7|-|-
CASSSTDSYEQYF
TGTGCCAGCAGCTCAACTGACAGCTACGAGCAGTACTTC
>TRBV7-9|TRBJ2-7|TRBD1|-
CASSLTGGLYEQYF
TGTGCCAGCAGCTTAACAGGGGGTTTATACGAGCAGTACTTC
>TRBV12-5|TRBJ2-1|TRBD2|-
CASGLTSGGDNEQFF
TGTGCTAGTGGTTTAACCAGCGGGGGGGACAATGAGCAGTTCTTC
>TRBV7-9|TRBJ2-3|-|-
CASSLADFSINTDTQYF
TGTGCCAGCAGCTTAGCGGATTTCTCGATCAACACAGATACGCAGTATTTT
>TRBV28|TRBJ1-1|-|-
CASSSGRSAGEAFF
TGTGCCAGCAGCTCCGGAAGATCAGCTGGTGAAGCTTTCTTT
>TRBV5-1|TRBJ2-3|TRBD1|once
CASSLGTGPSSTDTQYF
TGCGCCAGCAGCTTGGGGACAGGGCCATCTAGCACAGATACGCAGTATTTT
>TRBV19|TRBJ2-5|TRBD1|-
CASSIATGQETQYF
TGTGCCAGTAGTATAGCGACAGGGCAAGAGACCCAGTACTTC
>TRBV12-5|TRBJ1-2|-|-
CASGLAAGGADGYTF
TGTGCTAGTGGTTTGGCCGCGGGAGGTGCCGATGGCTACACCTTC
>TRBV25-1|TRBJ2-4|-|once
CASSESSLAKNIQYF
TGTGCCAGCAGTGAGAGTTCGCTAGCCAAAAACATTCAGTACTTC
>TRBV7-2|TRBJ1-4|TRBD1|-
CASSFPGQGVQEKLFF
TGTGCCAGCAGCTTTCCGGGACAGGGCGTCCAGGAAAAACTGTTTTTT
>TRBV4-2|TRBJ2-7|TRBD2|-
CASSLAGDEQYF
TGTGCCAGCAGCCTAGCGGGAGACGAGCAGTACTTC
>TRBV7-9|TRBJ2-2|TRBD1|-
CASSLVIQGATGELFF
TGTGCCAGCAGCTTAGTAATCCAGGGGGCCACCGGGGAGCTGTTTTTT
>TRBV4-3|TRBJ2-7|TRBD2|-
CASSPGLAGLYEQYF
TGCGCCAGCAGCCCGGGACTAGCGGGACTCTACGAGCAGTACTTC
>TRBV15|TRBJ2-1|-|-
CATSGLGLKNEQFF
TGTGCCACCAGCGGTCTAGGCTTGAAAAATGAGCAGTTCTTC
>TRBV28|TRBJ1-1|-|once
CASSLSGGTEAFF
TGTGCCAGCAGTTTAAGCGGGGGCACTGAAGCTTTCTTT
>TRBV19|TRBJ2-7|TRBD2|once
CASSRGGNYEQYF
TGTGCCAGTAGTCGGGGGGGGAACTACGAGCAGTACTTC
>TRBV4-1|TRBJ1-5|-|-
CASSQEKGAGNQPQHF
TGCGCCAGCAGCCAAGAAAAAGGGGCAGGGAATCAGCCCCAGCATTTT
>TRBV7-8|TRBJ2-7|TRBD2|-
CASSSGLAGLFTYEQYF
TGTGCCAGCAGCTCCGGACTAGCGGGCCTTTTCACCTACGAGCAGTACTTC
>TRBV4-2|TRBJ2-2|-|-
CASSQDGWGSTGELFF
TGTGCCAGCAGCCAAGATGGATGGGGTAGTACCGGGGAGCTGTTTTTT
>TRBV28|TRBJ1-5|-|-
CASSLIGGARRQPQHF
TGTGCCAGCAGTTTAATCGGGGGGGCGAGGCGGCAGCCCCAGCATTTT
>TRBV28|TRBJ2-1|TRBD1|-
CASSSLDREAYNEQFF
TGTGCCAGCAGTTCGCTCGACAGGGAAGCCTACAATGAGCAGTTCTTC
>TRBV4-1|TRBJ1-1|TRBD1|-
CASSLTDRGGNTEAFF
TGCGCCAGCAGCCTTACGGACAGGGGGGGTAACACTGAAGCTTTCTTT
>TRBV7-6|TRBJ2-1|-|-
CASSLANVAWRSPATDEQFF
TGTGCCAGCAGCTTAGCCAACGTAGCTTGGCGGAGTCCTGCTACTGATGAGCAGTTCTTC
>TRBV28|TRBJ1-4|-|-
CASSPTRAGEKLFF
TGTGCCAGCAGCCCAACGAGGGCCGGTGAAAAACTGTTTTTT
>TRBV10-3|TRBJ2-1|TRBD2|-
CAIRKTSGRGNEQFF
TGTGCCATCAGGAAAACTAGCGGGAGAGGCAATGAGCAGTTCTTC
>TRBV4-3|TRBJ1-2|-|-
CASSQDRLANYGYTF
TGCGCCAGCAGCCAAGATAGGCTAGCTAACTATGGCTACACCTTC
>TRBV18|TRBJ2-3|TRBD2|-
CASSPMGRINLLAGYGATQYF
TGTGCCAGCTCACCGATGGGCCGGATTAACCTACTAGCGGGATATGGAGCTACGCAGTATTTT
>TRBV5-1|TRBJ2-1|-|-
CASSLRYNEQFF
TGCGCCAGCAGCTTGAGGTACAATGAGCAGTTCTTC
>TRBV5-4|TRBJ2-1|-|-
CASSLEGWSGEQFF
TGTGCCAGCAGCTTGGAAGGGTGGTCGGGTGAGCAGTTCTTC
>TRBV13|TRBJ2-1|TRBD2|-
CASSPPLLAEHNEQFF
TGTGCCAGCAGCCCCCCCTTGCTAGCGGAGCACAATGAGCAGTTCTTC
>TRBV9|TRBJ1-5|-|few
CASSVESGNQPQHF
TGTGCCAGCAGCGTAGAGTCAGGAAATCAGCCCCAGCATTTT
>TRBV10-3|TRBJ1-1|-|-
CAIGGTGYTEAFF
TGTGCCATCGGAGGGACCGGATACACGGAAGCTTTCTTT
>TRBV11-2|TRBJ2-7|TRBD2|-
CASSPVGRGEYEQYF
TGTGCCAGCAGCCCCGTCGGGAGGGGTGAATACGAGCAGTACTTC
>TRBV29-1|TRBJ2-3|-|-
CSVLGPQGTDTQYF
TGCAGCGTCCTCGGGCCTCAGGGCACAGATACGCAGTATTTT
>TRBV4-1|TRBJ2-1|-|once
CASSQDHVPRTASSYNEQFF
TGCGCCAGCAGCCAAGATCATGTTCCGCGGACAGCAAGCTCCTACAATGAGCAGTTCTTC